The rows below give T cell receptor beta chains drawn from one sample of a study of shared clonotypes between healthy human individuals. TCRdb's table, derived via immunoSEQ multiplex PCR, lists solely in-frame clones and lacks some. Of a few million clones in the sample, around 95% were seen once. The source material was naive CD4+ T cells sorted from blood. These receptors came from a man aged 18 to 29 in good health. Each CDR3 is given with its conserved first and last residue. A D gene is named only where the DNA matches it firmly. Clone size, where shown, is once, few, many, or a class for clones that have expanded.

J | size | V | D | CDR3 | DNA
TRBJ1-1 | . | TRBV11-2 | . | CASSLVQGKTEAFF | TGTGCCAGCAGCTTGGTACAGGGTAAGACTGAAGCTTTCTTT
TRBJ1-6 | . | TRBV2 | TRBD1 | CASSAGTGGSPLHF | TGTGCCAGCAGCGCCGGGACAGGGGGATCACCCCTCCACTTT
TRBJ1-5 | . | TRBV10-3 | . | CATRVGGTQGSNQPQHF | TGTGCCACCCGGGTGGGGGGAACTCAGGGGAGCAATCAGCCCCAGCATTTT
TRBJ2-5 | . | TRBV30 | . | CAWGPAQETQYF | TGTGCCTGGGGGCCCGCTCAAGAGACCCAGTACTTC
TRBJ2-2 | . | TRBV19 | . | CASSPRPGTPNTGELFF | TGTGCCAGTAGTCCCCGTCCCGGGACTCCCAACACCGGGGAGCTGTTTTTT
TRBJ2-1 | few | TRBV30 | TRBD2 | CAWRERGGRYEQFF | TGTGCCTGGAGAGAGCGGGGGGGCCGCTATGAGCAGTTCTTC
TRBJ1-5 | . | TRBV5-3 | . | CARSPNPGHGKYFSNQPQHF | TGTGCCAGAAGCCCTAATCCGGGACATGGCAAATATTTTAGCAATCAGCCCCAGCATTTT
TRBJ1-1 | . | TRBV2 | TRBD1 | CASSLGQGGTEAFF | TGTGCCAGCAGTTTAGGGCAGGGGGGCACTGAAGCTTTCTTT
TRBJ2-5 | . | TRBV5-6 | . | CASSLQYVETQYF | TGTGCCAGCAGCTTGCAGTATGTCGAGACCCAGTACTTC
TRBJ2-3 | . | TRBV5-4 | TRBD2 | CASSLGLAERTDTQYF | TGTGCCAGCAGCTTGGGGCTAGCGGAACGCACAGATACGCAGTATTTT
TRBJ2-1 | . | TRBV12-5 | . | CASGLGPGNEQFF | TGTGCTAGTGGTTTGGGCCCTGGGAATGAGCAGTTCTTC
TRBJ1-1 | . | TRBV5-1 | TRBD1 | CASSFSGTGNTEAFF | TGCGCCAGCAGCTTTTCCGGGACAGGGAACACTGAAGCTTTCTTT
TRBJ2-7 | . | TRBV5-6 | TRBD2 | CASSSNRVLAGYEQYF | TGTGCCAGCAGCTCGAACAGGGTACTAGCGGGCTACGAGCAGTACTTC
TRBJ2-7 | . | TRBV10-2 | . | CASSDTGRIYEQYF | TGCGCCAGCAGTGACACAGGAAGAATCTACGAGCAGTACTTC
TRBJ2-7 | once | TRBV7-9 | . | CASSVGGNEQYF | TGTGCCAGCAGCGTAGGGGGGAACGAGCAGTACTTC
TRBJ2-7 | . | TRBV10-3 | . | CAISELASSYEQYF | TGTGCCATCAGTGAATTAGCGTCCTCCTACGAGCAGTACTTC